Detailed here is one T cell receptor (beta chain). Method: immunoSEQ multiplex PCR; TCRdb's copy keeps in-frame clones and lacks some. The sample records around 500 clones, 58% being singletons. The CDR3 has 13 residues. Trimming took off 7 bases at V and 6 bases at J, with 12 bases between the two ends. The germline V gene encodes CDR1 LGHNT and CDR2 FRNRAP. This entry belongs to a study of tissue T cells after allogeneic stem cell transplantation. The J gene is TRBJ2-2, the V gene TRBV12-5; no clear D gene. Here the sequenced sample was lymph node tissue, taken at autopsy. This sequence originates from a female patient aged 40 to 69 with steroid-refractory graft-versus-host disease after an allogeneic stem cell transplant. Some T cells may possibly be graft donor cells. CDR3 sequence reads: CASAKTRSGELFF. CDR3 DNA: TGTGCTAGTGCCAAAACAAGATCCGGGGAGCTGTTTTTT.